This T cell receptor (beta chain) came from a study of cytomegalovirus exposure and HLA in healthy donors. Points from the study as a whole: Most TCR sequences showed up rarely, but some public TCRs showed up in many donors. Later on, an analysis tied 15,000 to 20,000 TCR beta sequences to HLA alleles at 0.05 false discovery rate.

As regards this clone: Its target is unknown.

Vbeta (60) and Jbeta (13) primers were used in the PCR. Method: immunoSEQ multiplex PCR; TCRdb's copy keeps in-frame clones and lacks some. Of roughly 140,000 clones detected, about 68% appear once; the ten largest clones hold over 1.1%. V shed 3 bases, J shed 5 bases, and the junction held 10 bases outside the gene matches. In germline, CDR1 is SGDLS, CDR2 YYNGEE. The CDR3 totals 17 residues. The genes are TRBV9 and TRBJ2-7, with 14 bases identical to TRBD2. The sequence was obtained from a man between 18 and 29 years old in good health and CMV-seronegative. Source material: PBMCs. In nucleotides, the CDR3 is TGTGCCAGCAGCGCTTCCCTGGGGACTAGCGGGAGCAACGAGCAGTACTTC. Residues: CASSASLGTSGSNEQYF. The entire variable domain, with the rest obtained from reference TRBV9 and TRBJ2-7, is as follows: DSGVTQTPKHLITATGQRVTLRCSPRSGDLSVYWYQQSLDQGLQFLIQYYNGEERAKGNILERFSAQQFPDLHSELNLSSLELGDSALYFCASSASLGTSGSNEQYFGPGTRLTVT.